The 8 T cell receptor beta chains listed next were all sequenced from one sample in a study of CD4+ T cells in melanoma. Assay used: immunoSEQ multiplex PCR; TCRdb lists only in-frame clones, some missing. The table has over 8,000 clones, about 73% seen once; the top ten hold 24%. The sequencing input was tumor tissue. The receptor source for this set is a human donor with melanoma.

This clone is termed medium-sized. DNA of the CDR3: TGCGCCAGCAGCTTGGGGCCAGGGGACGTTAGCAATCAGCCCCAGCATTTT. Its protein is CASSLGPGDVSNQPQHF. The chain combines TRBV5-1 with TRBJ1-5, with D possibly TRBD1 on 6 matching bases. The germline V gene has CDR1 SGHRS and CDR2 YFSETQ. V was shortened by 0 bases and J by 0 bases, with 13 bases between the two germline ends. CDR3 length: 17 residues.

This clone ranks as medium-sized. The gene calls are TRBV29-1 and TRBJ1-1; D remains ambiguous. From germline, CDR1 is SQVTM and CDR2 ANQGSEA. V was shortened by 7 bases and J by 4 bases, with 10 bases between the two germline ends. This CDR3 has 11 residues. This CDR3 is CSGRRSTEAFF. The DNA for the CDR3 is TGCAGCGGCCGACGCTCCACTGAAGCTTTCTTT.

J is TRBJ1-1 and V is TRBV5-5, with TRBD1 identical over 10 bases. This CDR3 has 14 amino acids. Trimming took 5 bases from V and 5 from J; bases not matched to a gene: 6. CDR1 is SGHKS, CDR2 YYEKEE, per germline (reference sequence). The CDR3 region has the DNA TGTGCCAGCAGATATGACAGGGGGCGAACTGAAGCTTTCTTT. Its protein product is CASRYDRGRTEAFF.

The chain links TRBV5-5 to TRBJ2-7, with TRBD1 matching over 7 bases. The CDR3 sequence is 12 residues long. J lost 6 bases, V lost 3 bases, and 3 bases had no gene match. Germline CDR1 and CDR2: SGHKS and YYEKEE (reference sequence). This CDR3 reads CASSSAGGEQYF. CDR3 DNA sequence: TGTGCCAGCAGCTCAGCAGGGGGCGAGCAGTACTTC.

As for this clone: The final CDR3 position lacks the conserved phenylalanine or tryptophan, pointing to a likely read error. No DNA is shown, since the ends of the CDR3 on it are uncertain; the CDR3 is the one TCRdb lists. This rearrangement joins TRBV6-1 to TRBJ1-1; the listed D gene, TRBD1, was not tested against the DNA. The CDR3 has 11 residues if both end residues are counted. Germline CDR1 MNHNS, CDR2 SASEGT. CDR3 protein: CASGGGPGTLV.

The J gene is TRBJ2-1, the V gene TRBV20-1; the D gene is possibly TRBD2 (6 bases). The CDR3 covers 10 residues. Germline V CDR1 and CDR2: DFQATT, SNEGSKA (reference sequence). V was cut by 6 bases and J by 6 bases, with 6 bases left in between. The DNA for the CDR3 is TGCAGTGCGGGGGGCAATGAGCAGTTCTTC. This translates into CSAGGNEQFF.

V and J are TRBV7-2 and TRBJ2-1; D ambiguous. Looked up from germline, CDR1 is SGHTA and CDR2 is FQGNSA. Trimming removed 1 base from V and 0 bases from J, with 4 bases in between. There are 14 residues in the CDR3. CDR3 nucleotides: TGTGCCAGCAGCTTAGAATCCTCCTACAATGAGCAGTTCTTC. Translation gives CASSLESSYNEQFF.

J is TRBJ2-5 and V is TRBV14; either TRBD1 or TRBD2 may fit D (5 bases each). V was clipped by 3 bases and J by 7 bases, with 12 bases between them. Germline CDR1 reads SGHDN; CDR2 reads FVKESK. This CDR3 comprises 13 residues. The chain's CDR3 is CASSHGARGTQYF. The CDR3 DNA is TGTGCCAGCAGCCACGGGGCCCGCGGGACCCAGTACTTC.